The TCR beta chain under discussion was sequenced for a study of technical replicates of blood from a handful of donors. The germline CDR1 and CDR2 sequences are MRHNA and SNTAGT. V was pared by 4 bases and J by 5 bases, with 6 bases of the junction left unmatched. This CDR3 region has 14 residues. Produced via immunoSEQ multiplex PCR; TCRdb's table is partial and in-frame only. The sample carries some 70,000 clones, about 97% recorded once. The sequenced sample consisted of T cells isolated from PBMCs. The chain joins TRBV6-4 to TRBJ2-7, with 9 bases aligning to TRBD2. The receptor was derived from a human donor in good health. CDR3 DNA sequence: TGTGCCAGCAGTGTTGAGCGGGAGGTCCACGAGCAGTACTTC. Its translation is CASSVEREVHEQYF.